A single sample gave rise to the 23 T cell receptor beta chains below, sequenced in a study of a mutant IDH1 vaccine in newly diagnosed glioma. Time point indicated: baseline, week 1 (first vaccination visit). The sample's treatment: pre-vaccination baseline after standard-of-care therapy. The method was immunoSEQ multiplex PCR; TCRdb's version includes in-frame clones alone and lacks a portion of them. Of tens of thousands of clones listed, 79% are singletons. This material consisted of PBMCs, taken from a glioma patient treated with radiotherapy, temozolomide or both. The receptors stem from a man between 45 and 60 years old with glioma.

The V and J genes are TRBV4-3 and TRBJ2-6; tentatively, D is TRBD1 (5 bases). Trimming took off 0 bases at V and 4 bases at J, with 25 bases between the two ends. The germline V gene encodes CDR1 LGHNA and CDR2 YSLEER. CDR3 length: 21 residues. Written as DNA, the CDR3 is TGCGCCAGCAGCCAAGATCAAGACAGCCTGATACAAGGAACAGGGGCCAACGTCCTGACTTTC. Translated: CASSQDQDSLIQGTGANVLTF.

J is TRBJ1-1 and V is TRBV5-4, with D possibly TRBD1 on 6 matching bases. The germline V gene encodes CDR1 SGHNT and CDR2 YYREEE (reference sequence). Trimming shortened V by 7 bases and J by 0 bases, and 16 bases separated the two germline ends. The CDR3 is 15 amino acids. The CDR3 sequence: CASGDRTEMNTEAFF. The DNA for the CDR3 is TGTGCCAGCGGCGACCGGACAGAAATGAACACTGAAGCTTTCTTT.

DNA of the CDR3: TGTGCCAGCAGTAAAGACAGAAATCAAGAGACCCAGTACTTC. Translated: CASSKDRNQETQYF. V is TRBV2 and J is TRBJ2-5, with D perhaps TRBD1 (5 bases). V was shortened by 5 bases and J by 2 bases, with 12 bases between the two germline ends. CDR3 length equals 14 residues. The V gene's germline CDR1 is SNHLY and CDR2 FYNNEI.

This chain joins TRBV10-3 and TRBJ1-5, with D unclear. V lost 11 bases and J lost 2, with 13 bases in between. CDR3 length: 13 residues. Germline V lookup: CDR1 ENHRY, CDR2 SYGVKD. This CDR3 is CAWVDGGNQPQHF. Written as DNA, the CDR3 is TGTGCCTGGGTGGATGGGGGCAATCAGCCCCAGCATTTT.

The V and J genes are TRBV4-2 and TRBJ2-7; D unresolved. Germline V gene data show CDR1 as LGHNA and CDR2 as YNFKEQ. CDR3 length equals 12 residues. Trimming shortened V by 4 bases and J by 0 bases, and 4 bases separated the two germline ends. As DNA, the CDR3 is TGTGCCAGCAGCCCCCCCTCCTACGAGCAGTACTTC. This sequence encodes CASSPPSYEQYF.

The CDR3 reads CASSVGVGGPSYEQYF. CDR3 nucleotides: TGTGCCAGCAGCGTAGGAGTCGGGGGGCCGTCCTACGAGCAGTACTTC. The V call is TRBV9, the J call TRBJ2-7; perhaps TRBD2 as D (7 bases). V shed 0 bases and J shed 1 base, with 14 bases lying between them. This CDR3 region has 16 residues. Per germline, CDR1 SGDLS and CDR2 YYNGEE.

The rearrangement joins TRBV11-2 to TRBJ1-1; D is unclear. The germline CDR1 and CDR2 sequences are SGHAT and FQNNGV. V shed 2 bases and J shed 1 base, with 8 bases lying between them. This CDR3 region has 14 residues. CDR3 residues: CASSLPRKNTEAFF. CDR3 nucleotide sequence: TGTGCCAGCAGCTTACCCCGGAAGAACACTGAAGCTTTCTTT.

The CDR3 reads CASSQELRTGADEKLFF. The CDR3 region has the DNA TGCGCCAGCAGCCAAGAATTAAGGACAGGGGCGGATGAAAAACTGTTTTTT. The chain couples TRBV4-3 to TRBJ1-4; 9 nucleotides agree with TRBD1. The trim removed 0 bases at V and 6 bases at J, leaving 8 bases unmatched. Germline V lookup: CDR1 LGHNA, CDR2 YSLEER. This CDR3 region has 17 residues.

The chain couples TRBV30 to TRBJ2-1; 11 nucleotides line up with TRBD2. Trimming cost V 4 bases and J 5 bases; bases outside gene matches: 16. Germline V gene sequence: CDR1 GTSNPN, CDR2 SVGIG (reference sequence). There are 18 residues in the CDR3. CDR3 in DNA: TGTGCCTGGACGCCCAAAGGCACTAGCGGGGGACCTGACAATGAGCAGTTCTTC. Residues: CAWTPKGTSGGPDNEQFF.

The sample holds a few counts of this clone. This chain joins TRBV18 and TRBJ1-5, with D maybe TRBD1 (5 bases). CDR3 length equals 13 residues. Trimming took off 3 bases at V and 5 bases at J, with 8 bases between the two ends. Germline CDR1 and CDR2: KGHSH and LQKENI. The CDR3 protein is CASSPGGDQPQHF. The CDR3 DNA is TGTGCCAGCTCACCTGGGGGAGATCAGCCCCAGCATTTT.

The chain has TRBV10-2 and TRBJ2-6; the D is unclear. Trimming shortened V by 3 bases and J by 0 bases, and 3 bases separated the two germline ends. The CDR3 extends over 14 amino acids. In germline, CDR1 is WSHSY, CDR2 SAAADI. CDR3 DNA sequence: TGCGCCAGCAGTGAAAGCTCTGGGGCCAACGTCCTGACTTTC. This encodes CASSESSGANVLTF.

The chain carries TRBV2 and TRBJ1-5, with TRBD1 matching 7 bases. Germline CDR1 SNHLY, CDR2 FYNNEI. The CDR3 contains 15 residues. V shed 4 bases and J 4 bases; nucleotides not matched to a gene: 7. CDR3 DNA: TGTGCCAGCAGTGCCGGAAGACAGGGTAATCAGCCCCAGCATTTT. As protein: CASSAGRQGNQPQHF.

The chain is built from TRBV29-1 and TRBJ1-2; no firm D call. Trimming left V 4 bases short and J 0 bases short, with 12 bases between. This CDR3 spans 14 amino acids. Germline V gene data show CDR1 as SQVTM and CDR2 as ANQGSEA. The CDR3 reads CSVVSTESNYGYTF. The DNA for the CDR3 is TGCAGCGTTGTCTCAACGGAGTCTAACTATGGCTACACCTTC.

V gene TRBV15 combines with J gene TRBJ2-6; 7 positions match TRBD2. Germline V gives CDR1 LNHNV, CDR2 YYDKDF (reference sequence). V dropped 3 bases and J dropped 4; count of bases not matched to a gene: 0. CDR3 size: 14 residues. CDR3 nucleotide sequence: TGTGCCACCAGCAGGCGGGAGGGGGCCAACGTCCTGACTTTC. Protein: CATSRREGANVLTF.

There are a few counts of this clone. The chain is built from TRBV9 and TRBJ1-2; 9 bases align to TRBD1. V lost 5 bases to trimming and J lost 3 bases; unmatched junction nucleotides: 8. CDR1 is SGDLS, CDR2 YYNGEE, per germline. CDR3 length: 15 residues. The CDR3 loop reads CASSFNRDRDYGYTF. The CDR3 nucleotides are TGTGCCAGCAGTTTTAACCGGGACAGGGACTATGGCTACACCTTC. Together with reference TRBV9 and TRBJ1-2, the CDR3 gives the full variable domain: DSGVTQTPKHLITATGQRVTLRCSPRSGDLSVYWYQQSLDQGLQFLIQYYNGEERAKGNILERFSAQQFPDLHSELNLSSLELGDSALYFCASSFNRDRDYGYTFGSGTRLTVV.

This chain links TRBV12-2 with TRBJ2-7. TRBV12-2 has pseudogene status. CDR3 length equals 15 residues. This CDR3 is CASRLEDGRYYEQYF. The CDR3 DNA sequence: TGTGCAAGTCGCTTAGAGGACGGGCGCTACTACGAGCAGTACTTC.

The chain combines TRBV7-9 with TRBJ2-7; 11 nucleotides align to TRBD1. The CDR3 loop spans 13 amino acids. Germline assignment: CDR1 SEHNR and CDR2 FQNEAQ (reference sequence). Unmatched junction bases numbered 5, after V lost 10 bases and J lost 3 bases. The CDR3 region has the DNA TGTGCCATCGCCGGGACAGGGGGCTACGAGCAGTACTTC. Encoded protein: CAIAGTGGYEQYF.

This chain joins TRBV28 and TRBJ2-7, with D perhaps matching TRBD2 (5 bases). V was pared by 5 bases and J by 7 bases, with 9 bases between. The CDR3 is 11 residues long. Germline V gene data show CDR1 as MDHEN and CDR2 as SYDVKM. In DNA, the CDR3 is TGTGCCAGCAGTCCCCGGACTGAGCAGTACTTC. The encoded protein is CASSPRTEQYF.

The CDR3 DNA is TGTGCCAGCAGCCCCTACAGGGAAAGGTCCTACGAGCAGTACTTC. Translation: CASSPYRERSYEQYF. The rearrangement uses TRBV5-5 and TRBJ2-7; possible D gene TRBD1, 6 bases. Germline V gene sequence: CDR1 SGHKS, CDR2 YYEKEE (reference sequence). Between the trimmed V and J ends, which lost 4 bases and 1 base, there was a span of 15 bases. The CDR3 sequence is 15 residues long.

The chain uses TRBV14 and TRBJ2-5; D is uncertain. CDR3 length: 14 residues. V was trimmed by 5 bases and J by 5 bases, leaving 15 bases between them. The germline V gene encodes CDR1 SGHDN and CDR2 FVKESK. As DNA, the CDR3 is TGTGCCAGCAGCAAGACCCCAGTGGTGGAGACCCAGTACTTC. It is translated as CASSKTPVVETQYF.

The J gene is TRBJ2-7, the V gene TRBV9; D gene ambiguous. From germline, CDR1 is SGDLS and CDR2 YYNGEE. Trimming stripped 4 bases from V and 0 bases from J, with 11 bases between. This CDR3 has 14 amino acids. In DNA form, the CDR3 reads TGTGCCAGCAGCCGGGCAATGGGCTCCTACGAGCAGTACTTC. It yields the protein CASSRAMGSYEQYF.

The chain combines TRBV7-8 with TRBJ1-1; weak D call: TRBD1 (6 bases). The CDR3 covers 16 residues. Germline V gene data show CDR1 as SGHVS and CDR2 as FQNEAQ. Trimming took 0 bases from V and 1 from J, leaving 12 bases between them. DNA for the CDR3: TGTGCCAGCAGCTTAGCAGCGGGGGCAGGGAACACTGAAGCTTTCTTT. It is translated as CASSLAAGAGNTEAFF.

This rearrangement joins TRBV5-1 to TRBJ2-4, with 15 bases aligning to TRBD2. J gave up 0 bases and V 0 bases, and 13 bases lay outside the gene matches. CDR3 length equals 22 residues. Germline CDR1 is SGHRS and CDR2 is YFSETQ. The CDR3 sequence: CASSLETPWTSGGAVAKNIQYF. The CDR3 nucleotides are TGCGCCAGCAGCTTGGAAACCCCCTGGACTAGCGGGGGGGCAGTAGCCAAAAACATTCAGTACTTC.